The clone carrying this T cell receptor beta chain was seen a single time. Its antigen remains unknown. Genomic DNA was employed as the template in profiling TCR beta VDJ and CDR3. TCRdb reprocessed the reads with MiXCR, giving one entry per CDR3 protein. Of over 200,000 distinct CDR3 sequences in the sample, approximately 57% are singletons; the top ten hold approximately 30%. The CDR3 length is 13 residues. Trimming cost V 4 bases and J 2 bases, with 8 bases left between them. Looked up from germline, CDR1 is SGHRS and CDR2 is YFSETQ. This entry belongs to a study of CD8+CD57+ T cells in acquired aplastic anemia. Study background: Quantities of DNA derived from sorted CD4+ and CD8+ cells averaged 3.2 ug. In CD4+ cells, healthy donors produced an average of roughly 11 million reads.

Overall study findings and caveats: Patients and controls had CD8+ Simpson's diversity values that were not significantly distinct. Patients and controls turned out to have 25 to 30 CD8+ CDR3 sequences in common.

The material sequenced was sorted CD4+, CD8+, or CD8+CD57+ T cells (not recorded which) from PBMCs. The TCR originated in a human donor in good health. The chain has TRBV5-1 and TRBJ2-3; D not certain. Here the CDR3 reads CASSQTNTDTQYF. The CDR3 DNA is TGCGCCAGCAGCCAAACCAACACAGATACGCAGTATTTT.